This T cell receptor beta chain is drawn from a study of T cells after yellow fever vaccination. On the study more broadly: The authors prepared low-cell-number fractions using SMART-Seq v4 Ultra Low Input. General study points: A faster peak, day 5 versus 15, was reached by the weaker secondary response.

This clonotype has a count of ten or more. What it binds is unknown. TCRdb recomputed calls from the 5' RACE reads with MiXCR, one row per CDR3 protein. There are 95,000 to 150,000 distinct CDR3 sequences in the sample; around 7.4% occur only once, and 2.5% lies in the top ten. The CDR3 is 13 amino acids. Germline lookup yields CDR1 SGHAT and CDR2 FQNNGV. V was cut by 1 base and J by 4 bases, with 6 bases left in between. The chain has TRBV11-2 and TRBJ2-3, with D hard to call. This sample comprised CD4+ T cells sorted from PBMCs, obtained 9 to 10 days after the first yellow fever vaccination. The sequence was collected from a young man who received the YFV17D yellow fever vaccine. The DNA of the CDR3 is TGTGCCAGCAGCTTAGGGCTGGCAGATACGCAGTATTTT. Translation: CASSLGLADTQYF.